This T cell receptor beta chain was identified during a study of T cell repertoires in cytomegalovirus infection. Study-wide context: Both a matching HLA type and CMV infection were indicated by public TCR beta signatures. Study-wide results and caveats: The ex vivo response was dominated by HLA-C-restricted CMV-specific TCR beta clonotypes. The cumulative frequency of public TCR beta families identified carriers of CMV plus the relevant HLA.

A remark on this clonotype: The antigen is not known.

V shed 5 bases and J shed 0 bases, with 14 bases lying between them. The CDR3 is 15 residues long. Per the germline V gene, CDR1 is SGHTA and CDR2 is FQGNSA. Each CDR3 protein is one row after TCRdb ran MiXCR on the reads. The table records about 440,000 distinct CDR3 sequences, 30% to 40% of them present only once. The receptor was isolated from a human donor in good health (CMV status not recorded). Some clones in this sample may be carry-over from other donors' samples. Specimen: PBMCs. The rearrangement joins TRBV7-2 to TRBJ2-7; D may correspond to TRBD1 or TRBD2 (5 bases each). This CDR3 reads CASSTRGDGSYEQYF. The CDR3 DNA is TGTGCCAGCAGCACCCGGGGCGATGGCTCCTACGAGCAGTACTTC.